Shown below are 25 T cell receptor beta chains from a single sample sequenced in a study of T cell repertoires in cytomegalovirus infection. Using its own MiXCR run on the reads, TCRdb lists one record per CDR3 protein. The sample yields hundreds of thousands of distinct CDR3 sequences, approximately 31% seen once. These receptors have no known antigen. The source was cultured CD8+ T cells from PBMCs, collected from culture after CMV antigen stimulation. The origin of the receptors is a human donor in good health (CMV status not recorded). Some clones in this sample may be carry-over from other donors' samples.

The V call is TRBV7-8, the J call TRBJ1-1; D unresolved. V lost 1 base and J lost 5, with 17 bases in between. The CDR3 consists of 16 residues. Germline V gene sequence: CDR1 SGHVS, CDR2 FQNEAQ. CDR3 in DNA: TGTGCCAGCAGCTTAGTCCTTTTAGCCGGGTGGACTGAAGCTTTCTTT. The encoded protein is CASSLVLLAGWTEAFF.

This clonotype has just a few counts. The chain employs TRBV15 and TRBJ2-5; TRBD1 is a possible D gene (7 bases). Germline assignment: CDR1 LNHNV and CDR2 YYDKDF (reference sequence). The CDR3 runs to 19 residues. V gave up 1 base and J gave up 2 bases, with 23 bases separating them. The CDR3 sequence: CATSRGGDLDRAAQETQYF. The DNA of the CDR3 is TGTGCCACCAGCAGAGGGGGGGACCTCGACAGGGCGGCTCAAGAGACCCAGTACTTC.

In the case of this clonotype: At one boundary the junction diverges from the germline segment, which might be a read error. The CDR3 is CVTRPPQGLAKNIQYF. The CDR3 bases are TGTGTCACCAGGCCACCTCAGGGGCTAGCCAAAAACATTCAGTACTTC. This rearrangement joins TRBV24-1 to TRBJ2-4; D might be TRBD1 (6 bases). Germline CDR1 KGHDR, CDR2 SFDVKD. The CDR3 totals 16 residues.

Notes on this clonotype: This may be a read error: a much more frequent sequence differs by one nucleotide. This chain uses TRBV7-2 with TRBJ1-2, with 8 bases aligning to TRBD1. CDR3 length equals 16 residues. The V and J ends lost 5 bases and 6 bases, in that order; junction bases with no gene match: 14. Germline CDR1 is SGHTA and CDR2 is FQGNSA. This chain's CDR3 is CASSPNSNRGSHGYTF. CDR3 DNA: TGTGCCAGCAGCCCCAATTCTAACAGGGGGTCCCATGGCTACACCTTC.

This clonotype was seen at least ten times. The DNA for the CDR3 is TGTGCCACCCTTCCGGAGTTTAATTCACCCCTCCACTTT. This sequence encodes CATLPEFNSPLHF. The chain has TRBV6-5 and TRBJ1-6; D call uncertain. This CDR3 is built from 13 residues. V dropped 10 bases and J dropped 6 bases, with 13 bases sitting between them. The germline V gene encodes CDR1 MNHEY and CDR2 SVGAGI.

The count of this clonotype is one. J is TRBJ2-7 and V is TRBV6-8; 9 bases fit TRBD1. The CDR3 covers 11 residues. Germline V gives CDR1 MNHGY, CDR2 SAAAGT. The V segment lost 5 bases and the J segment 12 bases; nucleotides outside the gene matches: 5. CDR3 sequence (DNA): TGTGCCAGCAGTCCGGGGACAGGGTGGTACGTC. Protein sequence: CASSPGTGWYV.

The V gene is TRBV24-1, the J gene TRBJ2-2; D is perhaps TRBD2 (5 bases). CDR1 is KGHDR and CDR2 is SFDVKD in the germline V gene. CDR3 length: 17 residues. Trimming stripped 0 bases from V and 3 bases from J, with 13 bases between. The CDR3 DNA reads TGTGCCACCAGTGATTTGGCCGTTGTGGAGGACACCGGGGAGCTGTTTTTT. Translating it yields CATSDLAVVEDTGELFF.

The V call is TRBV7-8, the J call TRBJ2-3, with 7 bases fitting TRBD2. This CDR3 region has 15 residues. After removal of 10 bases from V and 2 bases from J, the junction contained 12 bases not matched to a gene. The germline CDR1 and CDR2 sequences are SGHVS and FQNEAQ. The CDR3 region is CATAHSGGNTDTQYF. CDR3 bases: TGTGCCACAGCACATTCCGGGGGGAACACAGATACGCAGTATTTT.

V and J are TRBV14 and TRBJ1-4; no clear D. CDR1 SGHDN and CDR2 FVKESK come from the germline V gene. The CDR3 covers 12 residues. V gave up 2 bases and J gave up 7 bases, with 5 bases separating them. The CDR3 bases are TGTGCCAGCAGCCAAAAAGGTGAAAAACTGTTTTTT. Amino acids: CASSQKGEKLFF.

There are many counts of this clonotype. The chain carries TRBV12-3 or TRBV12-4 and TRBJ2-1; D is possibly TRBD2 (6 bases). This CDR3 comprises 18 residues. Trimming pared 3 bases from V and 6 bases from J, leaving 24 bases between. The DNA of the CDR3 is TGTGCCAGCAGTTTTTATGGCCTAGGAGGGGAAATCGGCAATGAGCAGTTCTTC. Translation: CASSFYGLGGEIGNEQFF.

Concerning this clonotype itself: This clone may be a read error of a much larger clone one base away. V gene TRBV7-7 combines with J gene TRBJ2-1; possibly TRBD2 for D (5 bases). The tail of the sequence fits TRBJ2-7 better, so the J call may be wrong. The CDR3 is 15 amino acids. CDR1 and CDR2 (germline): SSHAT, FNYEAQ (reference sequence). This chain's CDR3 is CASSLGSAGVNEQYF. The CDR3 nucleotides read TGTGCTAGCAGCTTAGGAAGCGCGGGTGTCAATGAGCAGTACTTC.

The chain joins TRBV7-9 to TRBJ2-3; D is unclear. V was shortened by 1 base and J by 2 bases, with 16 bases between the two germline ends. Germline assignment: CDR1 SEHNR and CDR2 FQNEAQ (reference sequence). The CDR3 spans 17 residues. Here the CDR3 reads CASSLGVVRGFTDTQYF. CDR3 sequence (DNA): TGTGCCAGCAGCTTAGGTGTAGTTCGCGGCTTCACAGATACGCAGTATTTT.

V gene TRBV2 combines with J gene TRBJ2-5, with 7 positions matching TRBD1. The junction had 6 bases not matched to a gene; V was cut back by 6 bases and J by 5 bases. The V gene's germline CDR1 is SNHLY and CDR2 FYNNEI. The CDR3 spans 13 residues. The CDR3 DNA follows: TGTGCCAGCAGACAGGGGTTGGGGGAGACCCAGTACTTC. This sequence encodes CASRQGLGETQYF.

The V and J genes are TRBV12-5 and TRBJ1-1; no clear D gene. Germline V gives CDR1 LGHNT, CDR2 FRNRAP. V was pared by 3 bases and J by 4 bases, with 27 bases between. The CDR3 covers 19 residues. The DNA for the CDR3 is TGTGCTAGTGGTTTTCCCCACGGCGAAGGGAGAGTTTTCGGCACTGAAGCTTTCTTT. This translates into CASGFPHGEGRVFGTEAFF.

This clonotype was counted a few times. The V call is TRBV19, the J call TRBJ1-6; TRBD1 is a possible D gene (5 bases). Germline CDR1 and CDR2: LNHDA and SQIVND (reference sequence). With 3 bases removed from V and 7 bases from J, the gap between germline ends came to 16 bases. The CDR3 runs 16 residues. CDR3 DNA sequence: TGTGCCAGTAGTATGAGACAGAAACCTTCGAATTCACCCCTCCACTTT. It codes for CASSMRQKPSNSPLHF.

The V call is TRBV6-1, the J call TRBJ1-2; 9 positions match TRBD1. The V segment lost 5 bases and the J segment 2 bases; nucleotides outside the gene matches: 6. The CDR3 consists of 15 residues. Germline CDR1 and CDR2: MNHNS and SASEGT. CDR3 DNA: TGTGCCAGCAGTCGAAACAGGGGGCTGAACTATGGCTACACCTTC. Its translation is CASSRNRGLNYGYTF.

The chain joins TRBV27 to TRBJ1-5; 8 bases line up with TRBD1. After removal of 2 bases from V and 5 bases from J, the junction contained 8 bases not matched to a gene. This CDR3 has 16 residues. The germline CDR1 and CDR2 sequences are MNHEY and SMNVEV (reference sequence). The CDR3, as DNA: TGTGCCAGCAGTTTAGTCAAGTCAGGGGGCGATCAGCCCCAGCATTTT. This gives the protein CASSLVKSGGDQPQHF.

This clonotype was counted once. Possible read error: a much larger clone is one base away. This chain joins TRBV7-2 and TRBJ2-1; the D is unclear. In germline, CDR1 is SGHTA, CDR2 FQGNSA. The V and J ends lost 5 bases and 8 bases respectively, with 13 bases between them. The CDR3 covers 13 residues. The CDR3, as DNA: TGTGCCAGCAGCATAGATTTGGGGTATGAGCAGTTCTTC. It is translated as CASSIDLGYEQFF.

The CDR3 protein is CASSDGGEGYTF. The CDR3, as DNA: TGTGCCAGCAGTGACGGTGGGGAAGGCTACACCTTC. J is TRBJ1-2 and V is TRBV6-2 or TRBV6-3; D is uncertain. CDR1 and CDR2 (germline): MNHEY, SVGEGT. This CDR3 comprises 12 residues. Trimming pared 5 bases from V and 8 bases from J, leaving 12 bases between.

This clonotype was seen a few times. As DNA, the CDR3 is TGTGCCAGCAGTCCCCCGCGCGGGGGGCCGGACACTGAAGCTTTCTTT. Its protein is CASSPPRGGPDTEAFF. The J gene is TRBJ1-1, the V gene TRBV28; possibly TRBD1 for D (6 bases). Trimming removed 5 bases from V and 3 bases from J, with 19 bases in between. The CDR3 runs 16 residues. Germline lookup yields CDR1 MDHEN and CDR2 SYDVKM.

This clonotype was found a few times. The chain couples TRBV3-1 to TRBJ2-5; D is undetermined. This CDR3 has 14 residues. V was pared by 7 bases and J by 3 bases, with 15 bases between. CDR1 LGHDT and CDR2 YNNKEL come from the germline V gene (reference sequence). The CDR3 sequence: CASTLFNGKETQYF. CDR3 in DNA: TGTGCCAGCACCCTCTTCAATGGGAAAGAGACCCAGTACTTC.

The chain carries TRBV4-1 and TRBJ1-4; the D is unclear. The V gene's germline CDR1 is MGHRA and CDR2 YSYEKL. This CDR3 has 15 residues. The V end was cut by 1 base, the J end by 2 bases, with 8 bases between. DNA of the CDR3: TGCGCCAGCAGCCAAGTCGTCCCTACTAATGAAAAACTGTTTTTT. Its translation is CASSQVVPTNEKLFF.

The chain links TRBV27 to TRBJ2-6; tentative D call: TRBD2 (5 bases). Germline CDR1 reads MNHEY; CDR2 reads SMNVEV (reference sequence). Trimming pared 2 bases from V and 4 bases from J, leaving 9 bases between. This CDR3 has 15 residues. The CDR3 coding sequence is TGTGCCAGCAGTTTAGGGAGAGGCGGGGCCAACGTCCTGACTTTC. Protein sequence: CASSLGRGGANVLTF. The whole variable domain, remainder taken from reference TRBV27 and TRBJ2-6, is EAQVTQNPRYLITVTGKKLTVTCSQNMNHEYMSWYRQDPGLGLRQIYYSMNVEVTDKGDVPEGYKVSRKEKRNFPLILESPSPNQTSLYFCASSLGRGGANVLTFGAGSRLTVL.

This clonotype was picked up many times. The rearrangement links TRBV7-6 to TRBJ2-7; TRBD2 aligns across 13 bases. From germline, CDR1 is SGHVS and CDR2 FNYEAQ. With 0 bases clipped from V and 1 base from J, the junction kept 9 bases outside the gene matches. There are 19 residues in the CDR3. CDR3 in amino acids: CASSLARSGTSGASYEQYF. The CDR3 region has the DNA TGTGCCAGCAGCTTAGCGAGAAGTGGGACTAGCGGGGCGTCCTACGAGCAGTACTTC.

V usage is TRBV9 and J usage is TRBJ2-1; 7 bases line up with TRBD2. Losses at the gene ends were 4 bases for V and 4 bases for J; bases not matched to a gene: 14. CDR1 and CDR2 (germline): SGDLS, YYNGEE. The CDR3 has 17 amino acids. CDR3 nucleotide sequence: TGTGCCAGCAGCTCGCGTGCTTTAGCGGGCGAATACAATGAGCAGTTCTTC. It codes for CASSSRALAGEYNEQFF.